Listed below are T cell receptor beta chains from one sample, sequenced in a study of Tregs in tolerant kidney transplant recipients. Profiling relied on immunoSEQ multiplex PCR, and the TCRdb table lists in-frame clones only, not all of them. The sample consists of tens of thousands of clones, 80% to 95% of them appearing once. The input for sequencing was CD4+ T cells from blood (PBMCs), taken 12 months after the transplant. These TCRs come from a human patient who received a combined kidney and bone marrow transplant. T cells may partly derive from the graft donor. CDR3s include the opening cysteine and the closing phenylalanine or tryptophan. D genes are given only for firm matches. Part of the rows lack a size; the others show once, few, many or a class for expanded clones.

abundance	d_gene	v_gene	j_gene	CDR3nt	CDR3aa
.	.	TRBV7-9	TRBJ2-5	TGTGCCAGCAGCGCAGGGGGGGAGACCCAGTACTTC	CASSAGGETQYF
.	.	TRBV18	TRBJ1-1	TGTGCCAGCTCACCACTCGACAGAGGCTCCGAAGCTTTCTTT	CASSPLDRGSEAFF
.	TRBD1	TRBV7-9	TRBJ2-1	TGTGCCAGCAGCTATAACGACAGGGGTACTTACAATGAGCAGTTCTTC	CASSYNDRGTYNEQFF
.	TRBD2	TRBV4-1	TRBJ2-3	TGCGCCAGCAGCCAAGAAGGACTAGCGGGGGGAGGTACGCAGTATTTT	CASSQEGLAGGGTQYF
.	.	TRBV28	TRBJ2-7	TGTGCCAGCAGTTTGCGCGACAGGTCAATCAGCGAGCAGTACTTC	CASSLRDRSISEQYF
few	.	TRBV19	TRBJ1-3	TGTGCCAGTAGTCTGCTCCCGGGACACCTTGGAAACACCATATATTTT	CASSLLPGHLGNTIYF
.	TRBD2	TRBV7-3	TRBJ2-7	TGTGCCAGCAGCTTACGAGCGGGAGGGGAGTACGAGCAGTACTTC	CASSLRAGGEYEQYF
.	TRBD1	TRBV19	TRBJ1-5	TGTGCCAGCCAGACAGGGGGCGGTCAGCCCCAGCATTTT	CASQTGGGQPQHF
.	TRBD2	TRBV7-9	TRBJ2-3	TGTGCCAGCAGCTTAGTTGGGAGACTAGCGGACCCCACAGATACGCAGTATTTT	CASSLVGRLADPTDTQYF
.	.	TRBV7-6	TRBJ1-1	TGTGCCAGCAGCTTGGCCCTCCAGGGGACCATGAACACTGAAGCTTTCTTT	CASSLALQGTMNTEAFF
.	.	TRBV10-2	TRBJ2-3	TGCGCCAGCAGTGAGCTATCAGATACGCAGTATTTT	CASSELSDTQYF